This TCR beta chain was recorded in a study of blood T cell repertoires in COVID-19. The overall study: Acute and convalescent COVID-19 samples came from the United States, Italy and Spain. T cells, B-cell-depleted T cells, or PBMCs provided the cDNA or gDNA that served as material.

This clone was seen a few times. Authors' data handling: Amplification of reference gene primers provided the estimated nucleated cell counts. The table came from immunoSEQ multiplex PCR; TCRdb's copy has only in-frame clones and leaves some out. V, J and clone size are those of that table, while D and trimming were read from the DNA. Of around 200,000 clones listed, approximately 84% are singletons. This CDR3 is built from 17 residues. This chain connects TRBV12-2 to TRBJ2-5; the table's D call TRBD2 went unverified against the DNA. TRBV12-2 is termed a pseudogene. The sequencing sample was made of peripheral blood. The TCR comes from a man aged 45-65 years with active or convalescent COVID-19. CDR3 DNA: TGTGCAAGTCGCTTAGTAGCGGGGGGGCTCGGGCAAGAGACCCAGTACTTC. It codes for CASRLVAGGLGQETQYF.